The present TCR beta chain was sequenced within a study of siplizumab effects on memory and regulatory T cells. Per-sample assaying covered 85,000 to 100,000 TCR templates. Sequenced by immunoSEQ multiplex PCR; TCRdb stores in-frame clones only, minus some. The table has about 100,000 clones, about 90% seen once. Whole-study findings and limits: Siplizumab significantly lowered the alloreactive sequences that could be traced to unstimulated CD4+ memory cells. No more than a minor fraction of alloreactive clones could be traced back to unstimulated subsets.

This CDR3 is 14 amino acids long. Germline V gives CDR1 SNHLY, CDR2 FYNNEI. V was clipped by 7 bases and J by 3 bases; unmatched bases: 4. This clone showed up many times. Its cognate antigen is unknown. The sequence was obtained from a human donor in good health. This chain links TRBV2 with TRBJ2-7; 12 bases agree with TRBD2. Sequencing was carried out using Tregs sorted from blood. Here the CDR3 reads CASKGGLAGYEQYF. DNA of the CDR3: TGTGCCAGCAAAGGGGGACTAGCGGGCTACGAGCAGTACTTC.